This T cell receptor (beta chain) derives from a study of T cell changes during pregnancy in multiple sclerosis. The CDR3 runs to 15 residues. Germline V lookup: CDR1 SGHVS, CDR2 FQNEAQ. With V trimmed by 5 bases and J by 2 bases, 8 bases remained unmatched. This table comes from immunoSEQ multiplex PCR, and its TCRdb copy is limited to in-frame clones, with some not included. The sample consists of approximately 94,000 clones, roughly 90% of them appearing once. The sequence was obtained from a female donor with multiple sclerosis, enrolled in a pregnancy study. The chain couples TRBV7-8 to TRBJ2-7, with 8 bases lining up with TRBD1. Sequencing used peripheral blood, obtained after pregnancy. The CDR3 loop is CASSVLGTGTYEQYF. Written as DNA, the CDR3 is TGTGCCAGCAGCGTCCTCGGGACAGGAACCTACGAGCAGTACTTC.